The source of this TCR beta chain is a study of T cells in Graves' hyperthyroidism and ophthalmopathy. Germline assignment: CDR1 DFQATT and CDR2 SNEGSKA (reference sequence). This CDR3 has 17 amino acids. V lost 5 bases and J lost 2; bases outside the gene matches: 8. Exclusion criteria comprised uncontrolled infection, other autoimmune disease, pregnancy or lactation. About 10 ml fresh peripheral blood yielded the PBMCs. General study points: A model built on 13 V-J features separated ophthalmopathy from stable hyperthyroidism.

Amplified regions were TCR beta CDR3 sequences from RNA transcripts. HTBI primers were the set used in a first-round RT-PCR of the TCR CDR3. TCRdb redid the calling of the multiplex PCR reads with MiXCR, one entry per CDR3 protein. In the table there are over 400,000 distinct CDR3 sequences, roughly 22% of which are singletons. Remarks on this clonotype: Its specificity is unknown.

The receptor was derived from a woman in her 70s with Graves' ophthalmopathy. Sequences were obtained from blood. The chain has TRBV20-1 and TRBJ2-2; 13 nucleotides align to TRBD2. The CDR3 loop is CSAYPGLAGRNTGELFF. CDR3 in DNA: TGCAGTGCTTACCCGGGACTAGCGGGGAGAAACACCGGGGAGCTGTTTTTT.